This T cell receptor (beta chain) came from a study of T-cell memory formation after mild COVID-19. Points on this clonotype: What it recognizes is unknown.

The V segment lost 11 bases and the J segment 2 bases; nucleotides outside the gene matches: 5. Germline loops: CDR1 SNHLY, CDR2 FYNNEI. The length of the CDR3 is 14 residues. Notes on the study in general: Pre-infection memory carried some responding clones, suggesting that cross-reactive memory joined. Contracting clones from day 15 to 85 showed balanced CD4/CD8; later expanders favored CD4+. Shrinking CD4+ clones resided mostly in CM and EM, and CD8+ ones in EMRA.

TCRdb re-analysed the 5' RACE reads in MiXCR, keeping a single row per CDR3 protein. The sample gives more than 80,000 distinct CDR3 sequences, 17% of which show up once; 28% is in the top ten. The gene calls are TRBV2 and TRBJ1-6; 8 bases line up with TRBD1. The sequence was obtained from an adult woman who had mild COVID-19 (a few samples of this study predate the infection). Cell type and time point are not known. The sample taken for sequencing was PBMCs or a T cell subset sorted from them (not recorded which). The CDR3 loop is CAQRTGTYNSPLHF. CDR3 coding DNA: TGTGCCCAGCGGACAGGGACCTATAATTCACCCCTCCACTTT. Complete variable domain (other parts from reference TRBV2 and TRBJ1-6): EPEVTQTPSHQVTQMGQEVILRCVPISNHLYFYWYRQILGQKVEFLVSFYNNEISEKSEIFDDQFSVERPDGSNFTLKIRSTKLEDSAMYFCAQRTGTYNSPLHFGNGTRLTVT.